These 23 T cell receptor beta chains came from one sample sequenced in a study of cytomegalovirus exposure and HLA in healthy donors. PCR involved 60 Vbeta and 13 Jbeta primers. The data were produced by immunoSEQ multiplex PCR, yet TCRdb's version contains in-frame clones alone and is incomplete. The data show over 200,000 clones, more than 75% seen once. The sequencing input was PBMCs. These receptors were obtained from a male donor in good health and CMV-seronegative.

V and J are TRBV5-1 and TRBJ2-5; 9 bases match TRBD1. This CDR3 contains 15 residues. Germline assignment: CDR1 SGHRS and CDR2 YFSETQ. Trimming took 2 bases from V and 6 from J; bases not matched to a gene: 8. The chain's CDR3 is CASSLQQGARKTQYF. CDR3 DNA: TGCGCCAGCAGCTTACAACAGGGGGCGCGCAAGACCCAGTACTTC.

The chain employs TRBV7-8 and TRBJ2-4; 11 positions agree with TRBD1. The CDR3 length is 16 residues. V dropped 5 bases and J dropped 0; count of bases not matched to a gene: 3. Per the germline V gene, CDR1 is SGHVS and CDR2 is FQNEAQ. CDR3 bases: TGTGCCAGCAGCATGGACAGGGGGCGAGCCAAAAACATTCAGTACTTC. Its protein product is CASSMDRGRAKNIQYF.

The rearrangement uses TRBV7-6 and TRBJ2-3; 10 nucleotides agree with TRBD1. This CDR3 is 16 amino acids long. Germline lookup yields CDR1 SGHVS and CDR2 FNYEAQ. V shed 3 bases, J shed 5 bases, and the junction held 8 bases outside the gene matches. In DNA, the CDR3 is TGTGCCAGCAGCTTCATAAAGGGACAGGGGTTAGATACGCAGTATTTT. The encoded protein is CASSFIKGQGLDTQYF.

The chain joins TRBV13 to TRBJ2-3; D may be TRBD1 (6 bases). The CDR3 length is 12 residues. The germline gives CDR1 PRHDT, CDR2 FYEKMQ (reference sequence). The V end lost 5 bases, the J end lost 7 bases, and 10 bases lay between the germline ends. This chain's CDR3 is CASSPQGYTQYF. In nucleotides, the CDR3 is TGTGCCAGCAGCCCGCAGGGGTATACGCAGTATTTT.

The chain combines TRBV2 with TRBJ2-2; possibly TRBD1 for D (6 bases). Germline lookup yields CDR1 SNHLY and CDR2 FYNNEI. The length of the CDR3 is 12 residues. Trimming removed 10 bases from V and 8 bases from J, with 14 bases in between. Here the CDR3 DNA reads TGTGCCACCCGAAGGGGGTCAGGGGAGCTGTTTTTT. It is translated as CATRRGSGELFF.

This clone was counted a single time. The genes are TRBV18 and TRBJ2-7, with D possibly being TRBD2 (6 bases). V lost 4 bases to trimming and J lost 5 bases, with 12 bases between them. The CDR3 has 13 residues. Per the germline V gene, CDR1 is KGHSH and CDR2 is LQKENI. CDR3 amino acids: CASSQLGGHEQYF. The CDR3 coding sequence is TGTGCCAGCTCACAGCTGGGGGGACACGAGCAGTACTTC.

The V gene is TRBV11-3, the J gene TRBJ2-3; D is perhaps TRBD2 (6 bases). CDR1 SGHNT and CDR2 YENEEA come from the germline V gene. The CDR3 length is 13 residues. V was shortened by 3 bases and J by 9 bases, with 13 bases between the two germline ends. CDR3: CASSLDWSGTQYF. The CDR3 DNA follows: TGTGCCAGCAGCTTGGATTGGAGCGGGACGCAGTATTTT. Variable domain in full (rest from reference TRBV11-3 and TRBJ2-3): EAGVVQSPRYKIIEKKQPVAFWCNPISGHNTLYWYLQNLGQGPELLIRYENEEAVDDSQLPKDRFSAERLKGVDSTLKIQPAELGDSAVYLCASSLDWSGTQYFGPGTRLTVL.

The chain combines TRBV4-1 with TRBJ2-1; the match to TRBD2 covers 10 bases. This CDR3 is built from 17 residues. Trimming at V came to 0 bases and at J to 2 bases, leaving 4 bases not matched to a gene. Germline values: CDR1 MGHRA, CDR2 YSYEKL. CDR3 DNA sequence: TGCGCCAGCAGCCAAGAGATCCTAGCGGGAGCCTACAATGAGCAGTTCTTC. This sequence encodes CASSQEILAGAYNEQFF.

This rearrangement joins TRBV9 to TRBJ1-3; tentative D call: TRBD1 (6 bases). This CDR3 is built from 16 residues. Germline V CDR1 and CDR2: SGDLS, YYNGEE. Trimming pared 4 bases from V and 0 bases from J, leaving 14 bases between. CDR3 loop: CASSSDLRGSGNTIYF. In nucleotides, the CDR3 is TGTGCCAGCAGCTCCGACCTCAGGGGCTCTGGAAACACCATATATTTT.

V gene TRBV6-5 combines with J gene TRBJ1-4; D possibly corresponds to TRBD1 (6 bases). Germline V gene sequence: CDR1 MNHEY, CDR2 SVGAGI. CDR3 size: 16 residues. V was trimmed by 4 bases and J by 4 bases, leaving 16 bases between them. CDR3 region: CASSSDRDILNEKLFF. CDR3 sequence (DNA): TGTGCCAGCAGTTCCGACCGGGACATACTTAATGAAAAACTGTTTTTT.

The chain is built from TRBV7-2 and TRBJ2-5; 10 bases map to TRBD1. The V gene end was trimmed by 6 bases and the J gene end by 5 bases; junction bases not matched to a gene: 9. Germline V lookup: CDR1 SGHTA, CDR2 FQGNSA. The CDR3 sequence is 15 residues long. The CDR3 DNA reads TGTGCCAGCAGGATGACAGGGGGCTCAGGGGAGACCCAGTACTTC. Residues: CASRMTGGSGETQYF.

The chain links TRBV9 to TRBJ2-1; unclear D gene. This CDR3 is built from 15 residues. V dropped 3 bases and J dropped 0 bases, with 10 bases sitting between them. The germline V gene encodes CDR1 SGDLS and CDR2 YYNGEE. CDR3 loop: CASSGDRSSYNEQFF. The CDR3 nucleotides read TGTGCCAGCAGCGGCGATAGAAGCTCCTACAATGAGCAGTTCTTC.

The chain has TRBV7-2 and TRBJ1-1; TRBD1 aligns across 8 bases. The germline V gene encodes CDR1 SGHTA and CDR2 FQGNSA. This CDR3 has 17 residues. V dropped 5 bases and J dropped 0; count of bases not matched to a gene: 11. The CDR3 sequence: CASSTWTGTLMNTEAFF. CDR3 nucleotide sequence: TGTGCCAGCAGCACCTGGACAGGGACACTCATGAACACTGAAGCTTTCTTT.

The chain carries TRBV7-2 and TRBJ2-1; maybe TRBD2 (6 bases). Trimming pared 5 bases from V and 1 base from J, leaving 15 bases between. The germline V gene has CDR1 SGHTA and CDR2 FQGNSA. The CDR3 sequence is 16 residues long. The CDR3 protein is CASSPRLGGSYNEQFF. The CDR3 bases are TGTGCCAGCAGCCCCCGACTAGGAGGGTCCTACAATGAGCAGTTCTTC.

The chain has TRBV7-3 and TRBJ2-7, with TRBD2 matching over 11 bases. There are 14 residues in the CDR3. V shed 6 bases and J 2 bases; nucleotides not matched to a gene: 3. Germline V CDR1 and CDR2: SGHTA, FQGTGA. DNA for the CDR3: TGTGCCAGCAGTCTAGCGGGAGGCCCCTACGAGCAGTACTTC. Amino acid sequence: CASSLAGGPYEQYF. The entire variable domain, with the rest obtained from reference TRBV7-3 and TRBJ2-7, is as follows: GAGVSQTPSNKVTEKGKYVELRCDPISGHTALYWYRQSLGQGPEFLIYFQGTGAADDSGLPNDRFFAVRPEGSVSTLKIQRTERGDSAVYLCASSLAGGPYEQYFGPGTRLTVT.

The chain uses TRBV30 and TRBJ2-7; the D gene is possibly TRBD1 (5 bases). Germline lookup yields CDR1 GTSNPN and CDR2 SVGIG (reference sequence). This CDR3 has 15 amino acids. V was shortened by 0 bases and J by 6 bases, with 18 bases between the two germline ends. CDR3 coding DNA: TGTGCCTGGAGTGTACTGGTTGGCAGGGCTGTCGAGCAGTACTTC. Its translation is CAWSVLVGRAVEQYF.

The CDR3 DNA reads TGTGCCTGGAGTGGGACTAGCGGGAGGGCCTCCTACGAGCAGTACTTC. This gives the protein CAWSGTSGRASYEQYF. The chain carries TRBV30 and TRBJ2-5, with 15 bases identical to TRBD2. The end of the DNA fits TRBJ2-7 better, so the J call may be wrong. The CDR3 length is 16 residues. Germline-derived CDR1 and CDR2 are GTSNPN and SVGIG (reference sequence).

The genes are TRBV19 and TRBJ2-1, with TRBD2 matching 14 bases. The junction had 10 bases not matched to a gene; V was cut back by 9 bases and J by 9 bases. The length of the CDR3 is 15 residues. Germline values: CDR1 LNHDA, CDR2 SQIVND (reference sequence). The CDR3 spells CASEYGTSGSSEQFF. CDR3 coding DNA: TGTGCCAGCGAATACGGGACTAGCGGGAGTAGTGAGCAGTTCTTC.

J is TRBJ1-3 and V is TRBV18; the match to TRBD1 covers 8 bases. From germline, CDR1 is KGHSH and CDR2 LQKENI. The CDR3 has 15 amino acids. Losses at the gene ends were 2 bases for V and 4 bases for J; bases not matched to a gene: 4. CDR3 bases: TGTGCCAGCTCACCAGTATCAGGGGGCGGAAACACCATATATTTT. Translating it yields CASSPVSGGGNTIYF.

CDR3 in amino acids: CASSPNGGGREKLFF. DNA for the CDR3: TGTGCCAGCAGCCCCAACGGAGGAGGCAGGGAAAAACTGTTTTTT. The rearrangement joins TRBV5-5 to TRBJ1-4; no firm D call. Germline CDR1 reads SGHKS; CDR2 reads YYEKEE (reference sequence). This CDR3 has 15 amino acids. V dropped 4 bases and J dropped 8 bases, with 18 bases sitting between them. Full variable domain (rest looked up from reference TRBV5-5 and TRBJ1-4): DAGVTQSPTHLIKTRGQQVTLRCSPISGHKSVSWYQQVLGQGPQFIFQYYEKEERGRGNFPDRFSARQFPNYSSELNVNALLLGDSALYLCASSPNGGGREKLFFGSGTQLSVL.

This chain joins TRBV7-8 and TRBJ1-1, with D unclear. The CDR3 is made up of 13 amino acids. In germline, CDR1 is SGHVS, CDR2 FQNEAQ. V was shortened by 3 bases and J by 8 bases, with 13 bases between the two germline ends. The CDR3 DNA is TGTGCCAGCAGCTTTCTAGTAAGATCGGAAGCTTTCTTT. It yields the protein CASSFLVRSEAFF. Looking up the rest from reference TRBV7-8 and TRBJ1-1 gives the full variable domain: GAGVSQSPRYKVAKRGQDVALRCDPISGHVSLFWYQQALGQGPEFLTYFQNEAQLDKSGLPSDRFFAERPEGSVSTLKIQRTQQEDSAVYLCASSFLVRSEAFFGQGTRLTVV.

This clone is a singleton in its sample. This sequence joins TRBV9 and TRBJ2-7; 12 bases fit TRBD2. V gave up 3 bases and J gave up 3 bases; unmatched junction bases: 4. Looked up from germline, CDR1 is SGDLS and CDR2 is YYNGEE. This CDR3 has 15 amino acids. CDR3 loop: CASSGPGLAGYEQYF. For the CDR3, the DNA is TGTGCCAGCAGCGGACCGGGACTAGCGGGCTACGAGCAGTACTTC.

In its sample, this clone was seen a few times. This chain uses TRBV6-5 with TRBJ1-1; 8 bases are a match to TRBD1. J gave up 1 base and V 5 bases, and 6 bases lay outside the gene matches. The CDR3 totals 15 residues. Germline CDR1 MNHEY, CDR2 SVGAGI. CDR3 protein: CASSAVTGGNTEAFF. In DNA, the CDR3 is TGTGCCAGCAGTGCCGTTACAGGGGGGAACACTGAAGCTTTCTTT.